The T cell receptor (beta chain) under discussion was sequenced for a study of blood T cell repertoires in COVID-19. Generated by immunoSEQ multiplex PCR, the TCRdb table keeps only in-frame clones and is missing some. The sample lists about 210,000 clones, 80% to 90% seen once, with 7.6% in the top ten. CDR3 length: 13 amino acids. Trimming removed 8 bases from V and 4 bases from J, with 14 bases in between. The germline CDR1 and CDR2 sequences are MNHNY and SVGAGI (reference sequence). Sequencing was done on a sample of peripheral blood. This sequence originates from a woman aged 45-65 years with active or convalescent COVID-19. This chain connects TRBV6-6 to TRBJ1-2, with D unresolved. The CDR3 region has the DNA TGTGCCAGCTCCGAGGGTGGAATCTATGGCTACACCTTC. Its translation: CASSEGGIYGYTF.